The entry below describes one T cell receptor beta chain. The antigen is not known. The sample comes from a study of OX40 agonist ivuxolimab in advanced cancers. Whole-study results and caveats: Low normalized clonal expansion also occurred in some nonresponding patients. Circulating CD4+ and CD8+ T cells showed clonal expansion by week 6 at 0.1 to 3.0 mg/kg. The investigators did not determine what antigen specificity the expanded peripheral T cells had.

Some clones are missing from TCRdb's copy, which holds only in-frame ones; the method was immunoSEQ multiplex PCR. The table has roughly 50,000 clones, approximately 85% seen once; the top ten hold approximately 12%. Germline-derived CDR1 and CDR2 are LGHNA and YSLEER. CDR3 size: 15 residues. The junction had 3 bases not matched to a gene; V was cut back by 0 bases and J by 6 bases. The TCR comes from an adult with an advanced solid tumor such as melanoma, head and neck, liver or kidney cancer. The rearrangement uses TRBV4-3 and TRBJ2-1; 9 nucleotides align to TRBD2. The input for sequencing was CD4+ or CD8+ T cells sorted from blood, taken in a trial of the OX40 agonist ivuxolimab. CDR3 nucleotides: TGCGCCAGCAGCCAAGATGGCGGGAGGGCCAATGAGCAGTTCTTC. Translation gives CASSQDGGRANEQFF.